The sequence of this T cell receptor (beta chain) was determined in a study of blood T cell repertoires in COVID-19. For the study at large: Sample material is recorded as cDNA or gDNA derived from T cells, B-cell-depleted T cells, or PBMCs.

Residents of about two dozen US areas, aged roughly 18 to 89 years, made up the participants. Cohort assignment relied on participant-reported clinical history. Recovery among Cohort 3 donors was established by two negative PCRs, clearance, or symptom resolution. Clones were sequenced by immunoSEQ multiplex PCR, and TCRdb holds only the in-frame ones, with some missing. The sample contains about 200,000 clones, roughly nine tenths of which appear only once. V was pared by 1 base and J by 5 bases, with 11 bases between. CDR3 size: 14 residues. Germline-derived CDR1 and CDR2 are LGHDT and YNNKEL (reference sequence).

The chain recombines TRBV3-1 (or the pseudogene TRBV3-2) with TRBJ1-2; D unresolved. The specimen was PBMCs or T cells enriched from blood (not recorded which). The TCR sequence derives from a woman aged 18-35 years who had recovered from COVID-19. CDR3 nucleotide sequence: TGTGCCAGCAGCCAAGCGCGGGAGACTTATGGCTACACCTTC. This gives the protein CASSQARETYGYTF.